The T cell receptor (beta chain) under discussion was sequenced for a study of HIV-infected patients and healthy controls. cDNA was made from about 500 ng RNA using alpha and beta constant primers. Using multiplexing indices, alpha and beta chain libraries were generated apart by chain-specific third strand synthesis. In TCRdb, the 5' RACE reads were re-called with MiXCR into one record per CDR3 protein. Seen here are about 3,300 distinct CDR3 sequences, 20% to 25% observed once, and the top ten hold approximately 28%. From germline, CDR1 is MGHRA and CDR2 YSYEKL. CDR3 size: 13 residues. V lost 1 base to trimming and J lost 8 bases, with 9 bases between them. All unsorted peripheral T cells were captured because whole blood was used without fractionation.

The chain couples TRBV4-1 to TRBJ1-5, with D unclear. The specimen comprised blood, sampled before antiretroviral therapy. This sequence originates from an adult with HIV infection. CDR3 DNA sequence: TGCGCCAGCAGCCAAGCTCTCACGGAGCCCCAGCATTTT. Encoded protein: CASSQALTEPQHF.